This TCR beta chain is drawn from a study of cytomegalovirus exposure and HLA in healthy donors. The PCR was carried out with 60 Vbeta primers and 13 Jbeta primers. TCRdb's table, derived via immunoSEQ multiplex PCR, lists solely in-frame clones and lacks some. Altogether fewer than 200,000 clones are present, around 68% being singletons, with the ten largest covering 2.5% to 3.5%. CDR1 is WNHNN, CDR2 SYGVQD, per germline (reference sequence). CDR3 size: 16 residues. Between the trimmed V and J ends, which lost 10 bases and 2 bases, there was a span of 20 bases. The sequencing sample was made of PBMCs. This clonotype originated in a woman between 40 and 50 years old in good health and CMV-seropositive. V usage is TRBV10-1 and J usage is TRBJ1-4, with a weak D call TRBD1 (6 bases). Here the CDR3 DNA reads TGCGCCACGCCCAGGGTTGGGGGCGCCACTAATGAAAAACTGTTTTTT. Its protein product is CATPRVGGATNEKLFF.